A single sample gave rise to the 14 T cell receptor beta chains below, sequenced in a study of Graves' ophthalmopathy and Graves' hyperthyroidism. Amplifying from RNA transcripts, the study obtained TCR beta CDR3 regions. Amplification began with first-round RT-PCR using HTBI primers, then second-round multiplex PCR was performed. TCRdb ran MiXCR on the multiplex PCR reads and lists one entry per CDR3 protein. The sample consists of around 1.1 million distinct CDR3 sequences, about 35% of them appearing once. The sample consisted of peripheral blood or thyroid tissue (not recorded which). The receptors derive from an adult man with Graves' hyperthyroidism.

This chain joins TRBV10-2 and TRBJ1-6; D is possibly TRBD1 (6 bases). V dropped 2 bases and J dropped 5 bases, with 10 bases sitting between them. In germline, CDR1 is WSHSY, CDR2 SAAADI. The CDR3 is 15 amino acids. Written as DNA, the CDR3 is TGCGCCAGCAGTGAGCCGGACAGTAATAATTCACCCCTCCACTTT. It translates to CASSEPDSNNSPLHF.

This sequence joins TRBV9 and TRBJ2-7; tentative D call: TRBD2 (6 bases). The V end was cut by 2 bases, the J end by 2 bases, with 17 bases between. Germline V gives CDR1 SGDLS, CDR2 YYNGEE. The CDR3 sequence is 16 residues long. CDR3 sequence (DNA): TGTGCCAGCAGCGTTTACCGGGACTCGAGGGCCTACGAGCAGTACTTC. Translated, it gives CASSVYRDSRAYEQYF.

This clonotype was detected many times. This chain links TRBV20-1 with TRBJ1-5; D remains ambiguous. The CDR3 runs 11 residues. The germline gives CDR1 DFQATT, CDR2 SNEGSKA (reference sequence). The germline V and J ends were trimmed by 2 bases and 2 bases, with 1 base remaining between them. The CDR3 reads CSARRNQPQHF. CDR3 DNA sequence: TGCAGTGCTAGACGCAATCAGCCCCAGCATTTT.

This clonotype was detected only once. This chain joins TRBV10-3 and TRBJ1-1, with TRBD1 as a possible D gene (6 bases). Trimming left V 0 bases short and J 10 bases short, with 9 bases between. This CDR3 contains 12 residues. The V gene's germline CDR1 is ENHRY and CDR2 SYGVKD. The CDR3 DNA follows: TGTGCCATCAGTGAGTCGGGGGGCTTAGCTTTCTTT. Translation gives CAISESGGLAFF.

This clonotype appeared many times. The chain has TRBV3-1 and TRBJ1-1, with TRBD1 as a possible D gene (5 bases). Per germline, CDR1 LGHDT and CDR2 YNNKEL (reference sequence). This CDR3 comprises 14 residues. Trimming stripped 1 base from V and 5 bases from J, with 11 bases between. The CDR3 here is CASSQVEGSTEAFF. As DNA, the CDR3 is TGTGCCAGCAGCCAAGTCGAGGGGTCGACTGAAGCTTTCTTT.

About this clonotype itself: The missing conserved phenylalanine or tryptophan at the end of this CDR3 makes a read error likely. The DNA is left out, because the CDR3 cannot be placed on it with certainty; the CDR3 is given as TCRdb lists it. The chain combines TRBV24-1 with TRBJ2-5. The CDR3 spans 8 residues, counting both ends. In germline, CDR1 is KGHDR, CDR2 SFDVKD. This chain's CDR3 is CATSDQVP.

This clonotype occurred many times. The V call is TRBV2, the J call TRBJ2-5, with 9 bases fitting TRBD1. The CDR3 is 15 amino acids. The ends lost 4 bases at V and 2 bases at J; junction bases unmatched: 5. The germline V gene encodes CDR1 SNHLY and CDR2 FYNNEI. CDR3 coding DNA: TGTGCCAGCAGTGCTCGGACAGGGGTGCAAGAGACCCAGTACTTC. It specifies CASSARTGVQETQYF.

This clonotype has ten or more counts. The chain employs TRBV29-1 and TRBJ1-2; no clear D. V lost 5 bases to trimming and J lost 2 bases, with 9 bases between them. The CDR3 totals 12 residues. Germline values: CDR1 SQVTM, CDR2 ANQGSEA. CDR3 in amino acids: CSVLTENYGYTF. The CDR3 region has the DNA TGCAGCGTTCTTACAGAGAACTATGGCTACACCTTC.

The V and J genes are TRBV20-1 and TRBJ1-4; D is ambiguous. V shed 6 bases and J shed 7 bases, with 24 bases lying between them. Germline V gene lookup returns CDR1 DFQATT and CDR2 SNEGSKA (reference sequence). The CDR3 totals 16 residues. In nucleotides, the CDR3 is TGCAGTGCCTGCCCTTTGAGGCAGAAGAGGGTTGAAAAACTGTTTTTT. This gives the protein CSACPLRQKRVEKLFF.

Details on this clonotype: Since a much larger clone is just one base distant, this may be a read error. V usage is TRBV15 and J usage is TRBJ2-5; D may correspond to TRBD1 or TRBD2 (6 bases each). The CDR3 length is 15 residues. The V gene lost 1 base and the J gene lost 7 bases, with 16 bases spanning the gap. From germline, CDR1 is LNHNV and CDR2 YYDKDF (reference sequence). This CDR3 reads CATSRAGTRRGTQYF. The CDR3 DNA is TGTGCCACCAGCAGAGCAGGGACAAGGAGGGGGACCCAGTACTTC.

The gene calls are TRBV3-1 and TRBJ1-4; TRBD1 agrees at 7 bases. Germline assignment: CDR1 LGHDT and CDR2 YNNKEL (reference sequence). V trimming: 4 bases; J trimming: 0 bases; junction bases outside the gene matches: 5. This CDR3 comprises 16 residues. CDR3 residues: CASSRTGPATNEKLFF. The CDR3 DNA follows: TGTGCCAGCAGCCGGACAGGACCGGCAACTAATGAAAAACTGTTTTTT. Together with reference TRBV3-1 and TRBJ1-4, the CDR3 gives the full variable domain: DTAVSQTPKYLVTQMGNDKSIKCEQNLGHDTMYWYKQDSKKFLKIMFSYNNKELIINETVPNRFSPKSPDKAHLNLHINSLELGDSAVYFCASSRTGPATNEKLFFGSGTQLSVL.

In its sample, this clonotype was seen once. The V and J genes are TRBV10-3 and TRBJ2-7; tentative D call: TRBD1 (7 bases). V gave up 8 bases and J gave up 5 bases, with 25 bases separating them. The CDR3 runs 16 residues. Germline assignment: CDR1 ENHRY and CDR2 SYGVKD. DNA of the CDR3: TGTGCCATCCAGGAGGGGGCGGGACCCGGCGGGCACGAGCAGTACTTC. Protein sequence: CAIQEGAGPGGHEQYF.

This clonotype was seen only a few times. The chain carries TRBV12-3 or TRBV12-4 and TRBJ1-4, with TRBD1 matching 7 bases. CDR3 length: 17 residues. V shed 6 bases and J 3 bases; nucleotides not matched to a gene: 13. DNA of the CDR3: TGTGCCAGCAGCTCACAAGACAGGGTCGGCTCTAATGAAAAACTGTTTTTT. It codes for CASSSQDRVGSNEKLFF.

This clonotype was observed a handful of times. This sequence joins TRBV5-1 and TRBJ2-7; 8 bases are shared with TRBD1. This CDR3 spans 14 amino acids. V shed 2 bases and J 8 bases; nucleotides not matched to a gene: 9. Germline V gene data show CDR1 as SGHRS and CDR2 as YFSETQ. CDR3 bases: TGCGCCAGCAGCTTCGACAGGGGCACTTACAAGCAGTACTTC. Its protein product is CASSFDRGTYKQYF.